This entry lists 15 T cell receptor beta chains sequenced from one sample in a study of control samples from healthy donors and cancer patients. Sequencing used immunoSEQ multiplex PCR; TCRdb keeps in-frame clones, though not all of them. The sample yields under 65,000 clones, less than 95% seen once. Sequencing input: PBMCs. These receptor sequences come from a woman aged 45-65 years with colorectal cancer.

This chain uses TRBV10-3 with TRBJ2-1; unclear D gene. This CDR3 region has 16 residues. Trimming removed 0 bases from V and 5 bases from J, with 14 bases in between. CDR1 ENHRY and CDR2 SYGVKD come from the germline V gene. The DNA for the CDR3 is TGTGCCATCAGTGAGTCCCCTTATAAGACGAACAATGAGCAGTTCTTC. Its translation is CAISESPYKTNNEQFF.

The V gene is TRBV19, the J gene TRBJ2-1; 11 bases line up with TRBD2. The V segment lost 0 bases and the J segment 4 bases; nucleotides outside the gene matches: 20. CDR1 is LNHDA and CDR2 is SQIVND in the germline V gene (reference sequence). This CDR3 is built from 22 residues. DNA of the CDR3: TGTGCCAGTAGTATAGATGGAGCTCTTTTTCTAGCGGGAGGCGCGCAATACAATGAGCAGTTCTTC. This codes for CASSIDGALFLAGGAQYNEQFF.

V usage is TRBV6-5 and J usage is TRBJ1-1; possible D gene TRBD1, 5 bases. With 6 bases removed from V and 0 bases from J, the gap between germline ends came to 8 bases. The CDR3 sequence is 13 residues long. CDR1 is MNHEY and CDR2 is SVGAGI in the germline V gene. CDR3 DNA sequence: TGTGCCAGCAGCAGGGACCTGAACACTGAAGCTTTCTTT. Translating it yields CASSRDLNTEAFF.

The chain combines TRBV11-2 with TRBJ1-2; 7 positions match TRBD1. The CDR3 covers 14 residues. V was pared by 5 bases and J by 4 bases, with 7 bases of the junction left unmatched. Germline CDR1 is SGHAT and CDR2 is FQNNGV. This chain's CDR3 is CASSRMQGGYGYTF. CDR3 nucleotide sequence: TGTGCCAGCAGCCGTATGCAGGGGGGCTATGGCTACACCTTC.

The chain joins TRBV6-6 to TRBJ2-7; D is possibly TRBD2 (5 bases). V gave up 6 bases and J gave up 3 bases, with 12 bases separating them. This CDR3 is built from 13 residues. Germline V CDR1 and CDR2: MNHNY, SVGAGI (reference sequence). The CDR3 DNA sequence: TGTGCCAGCAGCCCACCGGGGTTCTACGAGCAGTACTTC. It specifies CASSPPGFYEQYF.

The chain combines TRBV7-9 with TRBJ1-1; D gene unclear. Germline-derived CDR1 and CDR2 are SEHNR and FQNEAQ (reference sequence). The CDR3 sequence is 16 residues long. V was clipped by 6 bases and J by 1 base, with 18 bases between them. CDR3 DNA: TGTGCCAGCAGACTATATCGGTCGTTGGGGAACACTGAAGCTTTCTTT. Its translation: CASRLYRSLGNTEAFF.

V usage is TRBV2 and J usage is TRBJ2-2, with D tentatively TRBD2 (5 bases). Trimming pared 6 bases from V and 4 bases from J, leaving 18 bases between. The length of the CDR3 is 16 residues. From germline, CDR1 is SNHLY and CDR2 FYNNEI. The CDR3 DNA reads TGTGCCAGCAGCGTTGGAGGTGGGCGGGTCACCGGGGAGCTGTTTTTT. Encoded protein: CASSVGGGRVTGELFF. The whole variable domain, filled in from reference TRBV2 and TRBJ2-2, reads EPEVTQTPSHQVTQMGQEVILRCVPISNHLYFYWYRQILGQKVEFLVSFYNNEISEKSEIFDDQFSVERPDGSNFTLKIRSTKLEDSAMYFCASSVGGGRVTGELFFGEGSRLTVL.

Regarding this clone: This sample also contains other DNA sequences that code for the same CDR3. The chain employs TRBV2 and TRBJ2-7; the D is unclear. The V gene lost 3 bases and the J gene lost 0 bases, with 9 bases spanning the gap. Germline V lookup: CDR1 SNHLY, CDR2 FYNNEI. This CDR3 has 14 residues. This CDR3 is CASSEGLRSYEQYF. CDR3 DNA: TGTGCCAGCAGTGAGGGGTTGCGCTCCTACGAGCAGTACTTC.

The chain has TRBV19 and TRBJ2-7; TRBD1 aligns across 9 bases. The V gene's germline CDR1 is LNHDA and CDR2 SQIVND (reference sequence). J gave up 2 bases and V 4 bases, and 6 bases lay outside the gene matches. The CDR3 runs 15 residues. CDR3 sequence (DNA): TGTGCCAGTAGTAAACAGGGGGCTAGAACCTACGAGCAGTACTTC. Protein: CASSKQGARTYEQYF. Drawing the rest from reference TRBV19 and TRBJ2-7, the complete variable domain is DGGITQSPKYLFRKEGQNVTLSCEQNLNHDAMYWYRQDPGQGLRLIYYSQIVNDFQKGDIAEGYSVSREKKESFPLTVTSAQKNPTAFYLCASSKQGARTYEQYFGPGTRLTVT.

J is TRBJ2-3 and V is TRBV27; 16 bases map to TRBD2. V dropped 6 bases and J dropped 1; count of bases not matched to a gene: 4. This CDR3 is built from 17 residues. CDR1 and CDR2 from the germline V gene are MNHEY and SMNVEV (reference sequence). The CDR3 protein is CASRGLAGGRRTDTQYF. CDR3 DNA sequence: TGTGCCAGCAGGGGACTAGCGGGGGGGAGACGCACAGATACGCAGTATTTT.

The chain carries TRBV2 and TRBJ1-1; D is unresolved. CDR3 length: 14 amino acids. CDR1 SNHLY and CDR2 FYNNEI come from the germline V gene. V lost 2 bases, J lost 2 bases, and 9 bases lay in between. CDR3 in amino acids: CASSEMGYNTEAFF. As DNA, the CDR3 is TGTGCCAGCAGTGAAATGGGATACAACACTGAAGCTTTCTTT.

The rearrangement links TRBV5-6 to TRBJ2-3; 12 nucleotides agree with TRBD2. The CDR3 has 16 amino acids. CDR1 and CDR2 (germline): SGHDT, YYEEEE. V lost 4 bases and J lost 2; bases outside the gene matches: 5. The CDR3 region has the DNA TGTGCCAGCAGCCTAAGGACTAGCGGGGTCACAGATACGCAGTATTTT. It encodes CASSLRTSGVTDTQYF.

The rearrangement uses TRBV7-8 and TRBJ1-2, with 8 bases aligning to TRBD1. The trim removed 4 bases at V and 7 bases at J, leaving 8 bases unmatched. There are 14 residues in the CDR3. CDR1 SGHVS and CDR2 FQNEAQ come from the germline V gene. In DNA form, the CDR3 reads TGTGCCAGCAGCTCCGACAGGGGAGTTGCTGGCTACACCTTC. Residues: CASSSDRGVAGYTF.

This chain joins TRBV11-2 and TRBJ2-1; 10 nucleotides agree with TRBD1. The CDR3 is 17 residues long. J lost 7 bases, V lost 4 bases, and 13 bases had no gene match. The germline V gene encodes CDR1 SGHAT and CDR2 FQNNGV. This chain's CDR3 is CASSSDRGQHQKNEQFF. CDR3 sequence (DNA): TGTGCCAGCAGCTCCGACAGGGGGCAGCATCAGAAGAATGAGCAGTTCTTC.

This clone was seen a handful of times. The V call is TRBV10-1, the J call TRBJ1-4; D gene uncertain. Germline V gives CDR1 WNHNN, CDR2 SYGVQD (reference sequence). This CDR3 region has 14 residues. V was trimmed by 8 bases and J by 0 bases, leaving 10 bases between them. The CDR3 bases are TGCGCCAGCTCGGAGACTGCAACTAATGAAAAACTGTTTTTT. It encodes CASSETATNEKLFF.